This record looks at one TCR beta chain sequence and its context. Its recognized antigen is unknown. One base away there is no much larger clone; base qualities are not given. Library method: the immunoSEQ multiplex PCR assay. TCRdb retrieved this table from immuneACCESS and kept in-frame rearrangements only. Not all clones are present; in checked studies, unresolved V genes account for under half, and no reason is known for the remainder. The sample has around 110,000 clones on record, nearly 95% of them singletons. The top ten hold roughly 2.6% of the sample. The source of the sample is a study of control samples from healthy donors and cancer patients (TCRdb year 2020). The germline V gene encodes CDR1 SGHDN and CDR2 FVKESK. The CDR3 has 13 amino acids, counting the end cysteine and phenylalanine. Of the read, only the CDR3 DNA is kept; its 39 bases are in frame from base 1. The V and J ends are trimmed by 1 base and 4 bases, leaving 4 bases between them.

The TCR originated in a man under 40 in good health. The sequence joins TRBV14 to TRBJ2-2; a confident D gene designation cannot be given. The sample comprised blood. The CDR3 here reads CASSQVITGELFF. In nucleotides, the sequence is TGTGCCAGCAGCCAAGTTATCACCGGGGAGCTGTTTTTT.